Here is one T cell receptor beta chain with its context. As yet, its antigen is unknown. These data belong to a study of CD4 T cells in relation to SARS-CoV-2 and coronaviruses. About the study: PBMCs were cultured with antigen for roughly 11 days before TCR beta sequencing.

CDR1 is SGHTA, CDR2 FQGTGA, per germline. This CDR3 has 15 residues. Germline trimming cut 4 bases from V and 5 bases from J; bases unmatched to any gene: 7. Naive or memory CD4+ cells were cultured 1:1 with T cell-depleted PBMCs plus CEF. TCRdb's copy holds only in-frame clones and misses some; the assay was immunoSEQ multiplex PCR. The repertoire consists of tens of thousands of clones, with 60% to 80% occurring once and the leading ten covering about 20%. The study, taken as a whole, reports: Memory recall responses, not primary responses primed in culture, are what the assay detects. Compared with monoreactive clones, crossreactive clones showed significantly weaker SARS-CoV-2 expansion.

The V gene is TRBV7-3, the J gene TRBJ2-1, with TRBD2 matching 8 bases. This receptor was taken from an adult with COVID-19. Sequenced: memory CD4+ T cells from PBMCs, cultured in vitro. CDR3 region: CASSYRSGGHNEQFF. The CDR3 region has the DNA TGTGCCAGCAGCTACCGGTCGGGAGGGCACAATGAGCAGTTCTTC.